This TCR beta chain was sequenced during a study of cytomegalovirus exposure and HLA in healthy donors. Study as a whole: Counted in an early data release were tens of millions of unique TCRs from HLA-typed donors. Broader study findings: An Asian-associated ancestry cluster reportedly showed fewer N-insertions than the roughly 670-donor mean in a later analysis. Analysis performed later showed TCR beta chains linked to HLA being more clonally expanded than equally common others. TCR beta sequences numbering 15,000 to 20,000 were associated with HLA alleles at 0.05 false discovery rate in a later analysis.

Germline-derived CDR1 and CDR2 are KGHSH and LQKENI. The CDR3 sequence is 14 residues long. V lost 0 bases to trimming and J lost 7 bases, with 13 bases between them. The PCR employed 60 Vbeta primers together with 13 Jbeta primers. TCRdb keeps only in-frame clones here, not all; method: immunoSEQ multiplex PCR. This sample yields some 80,000 clones, of which about four fifths are seen a single time; less than 2% belongs to the top ten. Points on this clone: The antigen is undetermined.

Material for sequencing was PBMCs. The sequence came from a man in his forties or fifties in good health and CMV-seronegative. This chain connects TRBV18 to TRBJ2-7; D is possibly TRBD2 (6 bases). CDR3 in amino acids: CASSPPTGVREQYF. Written as DNA, the CDR3 is TGTGCCAGCTCACCACCGACGGGGGTAAGGGAGCAGTACTTC.